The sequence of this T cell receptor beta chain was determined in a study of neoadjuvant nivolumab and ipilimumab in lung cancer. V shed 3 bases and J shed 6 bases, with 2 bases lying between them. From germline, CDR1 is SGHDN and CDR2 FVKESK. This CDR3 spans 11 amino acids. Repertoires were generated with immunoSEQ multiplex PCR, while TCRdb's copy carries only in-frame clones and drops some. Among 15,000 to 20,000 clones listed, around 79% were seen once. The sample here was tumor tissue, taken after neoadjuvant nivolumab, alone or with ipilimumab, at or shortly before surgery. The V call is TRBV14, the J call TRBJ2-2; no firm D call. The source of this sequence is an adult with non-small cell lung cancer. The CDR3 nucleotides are TGTGCCAGCAGCCACGCCGGGGAGCTGTTTTTT. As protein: CASSHAGELFF.